A single sample gave rise to the 20 T cell receptor beta chains below, sequenced in a study of cytomegalovirus exposure and HLA in healthy donors. A multiplex PCR was run with 60 Vbeta primers and 13 Jbeta primers. Using immunoSEQ multiplex PCR, the repertoire was profiled, and TCRdb retains in-frame clones only, with some absent. This sample has 200,000 or so clones, with just under 80% found just once. The specimen was PBMCs. The source of these receptors is a woman aged 25 to 39 in good health and CMV-seropositive.

This clone was detected only once. Here the CDR3 reads CASTPGGTYEQYF. CDR3 DNA sequence: TGCGCCAGCACGCCAGGGGGCACCTACGAGCAGTACTTC. V gene TRBV5-1 combines with J gene TRBJ2-7; 8 bases line up with TRBD1. The CDR3 length is 13 residues. CDR1 is SGHRS, CDR2 YFSETQ, per germline. The V and J ends lost 6 bases and 2 bases, in that order; junction bases with no gene match: 4. Filled out from reference TRBV5-1 and TRBJ2-7, the complete variable domain reads KAGVTQTPRYLIKTRGQQVTLSCSPISGHRSVSWYQQTPGQGLQFLFEYFSETQRNKGNFPGRFSGRQFSNSRSEMNVSTLELGDSALYLCASTPGGTYEQYFGPGTRLTVT.

V usage is TRBV19 and J usage is TRBJ1-2, with D uncertain. The length of the CDR3 is 17 residues. Trimming took off 0 bases at V and 5 bases at J, with 19 bases between the two ends. Germline CDR1 is LNHDA and CDR2 is SQIVND (reference sequence). CDR3 bases: TGTGCCAGTAGTATAGAAGTTGGGCCTCCAGGTGGATATGGCTACACCTTC. Translated: CASSIEVGPPGGYGYTF. Combining the CDR3 with reference TRBV19 and TRBJ1-2 gives the whole variable domain DGGITQSPKYLFRKEGQNVTLSCEQNLNHDAMYWYRQDPGQGLRLIYYSQIVNDFQKGDIAEGYSVSREKKESFPLTVTSAQKNPTAFYLCASSIEVGPPGGYGYTFGSGTRLTVV.

The chain is built from TRBV2 and TRBJ2-7; D ambiguous. This CDR3 has 16 residues. The V end was cut by 1 base, the J end by 9 bases, with 22 bases between. CDR1 and CDR2 (germline): SNHLY, FYNNEI. The CDR3 DNA follows: TGTGCCAGCAGTGAAGAAGACCGCCCAAATCCTACGGGGCAGTACTTC. It yields the protein CASSEEDRPNPTGQYF.

V is TRBV5-4 and J is TRBJ2-3; TRBD2 matches at 8 bases. V lost 4 bases to trimming and J lost 1 base; unmatched junction nucleotides: 2. This CDR3 is 14 amino acids long. Germline CDR1 and CDR2: SGHNT and YYREEE (reference sequence). The CDR3 sequence is CASSLLAGTDTQYF. In DNA form, the CDR3 reads TGTGCCAGCAGCCTACTAGCGGGCACAGATACGCAGTATTTT.

This chain joins TRBV27 and TRBJ1-2; D uncertain. With 0 bases removed from V and 3 bases from J, the gap between germline ends came to 14 bases. This CDR3 is 16 amino acids long. Germline CDR1 reads MNHEY; CDR2 reads SMNVEV (reference sequence). The CDR3 DNA reads TGTGCCAGCAGTTTATCGGAAGCCCTAGACCACTATGGCTACACCTTC. The encoded protein is CASSLSEALDHYGYTF.

The chain employs TRBV18 and TRBJ2-2; D remains ambiguous. CDR1 and CDR2 from the germline V gene are KGHSH and LQKENI. V shed 6 bases and J shed 7 bases, with 9 bases lying between them. This CDR3 spans 12 amino acids. The CDR3: CASSPRSGELFF. The CDR3 DNA is TGTGCCAGCTCCCCTAGGAGCGGGGAGCTGTTTTTT.

The chain links TRBV11-3 to TRBJ2-7; 7 positions agree with TRBD1. The trim removed 1 base at V and 2 bases at J, leaving 2 bases unmatched. The CDR3 runs to 14 residues. Germline CDR1 reads SGHNT; CDR2 reads YENEEA. CDR3 sequence (DNA): TGTGCCAGCAGCTTAGGACAGGGAGCCTACGAGCAGTACTTC. It specifies CASSLGQGAYEQYF. The entire variable domain, with the rest obtained from reference TRBV11-3 and TRBJ2-7, is as follows: EAGVVQSPRYKIIEKKQPVAFWCNPISGHNTLYWYLQNLGQGPELLIRYENEEAVDDSQLPKDRFSAERLKGVDSTLKIQPAELGDSAVYLCASSLGQGAYEQYFGPGTRLTVT.

This chain uses TRBV5-1 with TRBJ1-2; the match to TRBD1 covers 8 bases. The germline V gene encodes CDR1 SGHRS and CDR2 YFSETQ. The J segment lost 7 bases and the V segment lost 1 base, leaving 12 bases of the junction unmatched. The CDR3 runs to 16 residues. The CDR3: CASSLSRAGGESGYTF. CDR3 sequence (DNA): TGCGCCAGCAGCTTGTCGAGGGCAGGGGGCGAGAGTGGCTACACCTTC. The whole variable domain, remainder taken from reference TRBV5-1 and TRBJ1-2, is KAGVTQTPRYLIKTRGQQVTLSCSPISGHRSVSWYQQTPGQGLQFLFEYFSETQRNKGNFPGRFSGRQFSNSRSEMNVSTLELGDSALYLCASSLSRAGGESGYTFGSGTRLTVV.

In its sample, this clone was seen a few times. V and J are TRBV6-1 and TRBJ2-3; weak D call: TRBD2 (6 bases). This CDR3 region has 16 residues. Looked up from germline, CDR1 is MNHNS and CDR2 is SASEGT. Deletions cut 3 bases from V and 1 base from J, with 14 bases between. The CDR3 sequence is CASSEGRTIRTDTQYF. Here the CDR3 DNA reads TGTGCCAGCAGTGAGGGGAGGACGATCCGCACAGATACGCAGTATTTT.

The rearrangement joins TRBV4-2 to TRBJ2-5; TRBD2 aligns across 11 bases. The CDR3 is made up of 13 amino acids. Per germline, CDR1 LGHNA and CDR2 YNFKEQ. V was clipped by 6 bases and J by 5 bases; unmatched bases: 2. Here the CDR3 DNA reads TGTGCCAGCAGTACTAGCGGGGGTGAGACCCAGTACTTC. Its protein is CASSTSGGETQYF.

The chain carries TRBV7-2 and TRBJ2-5; TRBD2 aligns across 12 bases. Germline CDR1 SGHTA, CDR2 FQGNSA. The V gene end was trimmed by 1 base and the J gene end by 0 bases; junction bases not matched to a gene: 6. The CDR3 totals 18 residues. CDR3 loop: CASSLGTSGIQYQETQYF. The CDR3 DNA is TGTGCCAGCAGCTTAGGGACTAGCGGGATTCAGTACCAAGAGACCCAGTACTTC.

This clone was counted a few times. This chain uses TRBV28 with TRBJ1-5, with 7 bases matching TRBD1. The CDR3 is 15 residues long. The germline CDR1 and CDR2 sequences are MDHEN and SYDVKM. Germline trimming cut 8 bases from V and 0 bases from J; bases unmatched to any gene: 7. The DNA for the CDR3 is TGTGCCAGCGTACGGGACAGTAATAGCAATCAGCCCCAGCATTTT. Its translation: CASVRDSNSNQPQHF.

The chain recombines TRBV9 with TRBJ2-7; TRBD1 matches at 7 bases. The V gene end was trimmed by 4 bases and the J gene end by 6 bases; junction bases not matched to a gene: 7. CDR1 and CDR2 (germline): SGDLS, YYNGEE. The CDR3 spans 13 residues. CDR3 region: CASSLRTGVEQYF. CDR3 bases: TGTGCCAGCAGCCTCCGCACAGGGGTCGAGCAGTACTTC. The full variable domain, completed using reference TRBV9 and TRBJ2-7, is DSGVTQTPKHLITATGQRVTLRCSPRSGDLSVYWYQQSLDQGLQFLIQYYNGEERAKGNILERFSAQQFPDLHSELNLSSLELGDSALYFCASSLRTGVEQYFGPGTRLTVT.

The chain links TRBV28 to TRBJ1-5, with 8 bases fitting TRBD1. Germline V CDR1 and CDR2: MDHEN, SYDVKM. V lost 1 base and J lost 6; bases outside the gene matches: 8. This CDR3 comprises 16 residues. Written as DNA, the CDR3 is TGTGCCAGCAGTTTATATCATACAGGGGGAGGTCAGCCCCAGCATTTT. It translates to CASSLYHTGGGQPQHF.

V usage is TRBV7-2 and J usage is TRBJ2-2; 8 bases align to TRBD1. This CDR3 comprises 13 residues. Germline CDR1 and CDR2: SGHTA and FQGNSA. J gave up 6 bases and V 4 bases, and 1 base lay outside the gene matches. The CDR3 loop is CASSWTGSGELFF. CDR3 DNA: TGTGCCAGCAGCTGGACAGGGTCCGGGGAGCTGTTTTTT.

This clone was found a few times. This sequence joins TRBV4-3 and TRBJ2-1; D remains unclear. V dropped 0 bases and J dropped 5 bases, with 8 bases sitting between them. Germline V CDR1 and CDR2: LGHNA, YSLEER. This CDR3 has 14 residues. The CDR3 here is CASSQEAQNNEQFF. In DNA, the CDR3 is TGCGCCAGCAGCCAAGAAGCACAGAACAATGAGCAGTTCTTC.

This clone was observed a single time. The genes are TRBV5-1 and TRBJ2-4, with 11 bases lining up with TRBD2. V lost 4 bases to trimming and J lost 4 bases; unmatched junction nucleotides: 10. CDR3 length: 17 amino acids. The germline gives CDR1 SGHRS, CDR2 YFSETQ. The CDR3 DNA sequence: TGCGCCAGCAGCCCGGGTGGACTAGCGGGTCAGAAAAACATTCAGTACTTC. Its protein is CASSPGGLAGQKNIQYF.

In this sample, this clone turned up once. For the CDR3, the DNA is TGTGCCAGGAAGAGACAGGGATCGAAATACGAGCAGTACTTC. This gives the protein CARKRQGSKYEQYF. The chain links TRBV6-1 to TRBJ2-7; the match to TRBD1 covers 7 bases. This CDR3 comprises 14 residues. V shed 9 bases and J 4 bases; nucleotides not matched to a gene: 12. The germline CDR1 and CDR2 sequences are MNHNS and SASEGT.

The chain combines TRBV18 with TRBJ2-2, with a possible D match to TRBD1 (5 bases). The length of the CDR3 is 14 residues. The germline gives CDR1 KGHSH, CDR2 LQKENI. V was clipped by 5 bases and J by 5 bases, with 12 bases between them. The CDR3 loop is CASSKTERTGELFF. The DNA of the CDR3 is TGTGCCAGCTCAAAGACAGAGAGGACCGGGGAGCTGTTTTTT.

The chain employs TRBV6-4 and TRBJ2-1, with 9 nucleotides matching TRBD1. Per germline, CDR1 MRHNA and CDR2 SNTAGT. The CDR3 has 16 amino acids. The junction had 12 bases not matched to a gene; V was cut back by 2 bases and J by 10 bases. CDR3 sequence (DNA): TGTGCCAGCAGTGACGCCCGGGACAGGGCCAGGACGGAGCAGTTCTTC. Translating gives CASSDARDRARTEQFF.